These 5 T cell receptor beta chains came from one sample sequenced in a study of blood T cell repertoires in COVID-19. The protocol was immunoSEQ multiplex PCR, while the TCRdb copy is restricted to in-frame clones and leaves out a portion. Of roughly 150,000 clones in the sample, 87% were seen once. The sample taken for sequencing was peripheral blood. The source is a human donor in a cohort sampled during active COVID-19.

As DNA, the CDR3 is TGTGCCAGCAGTTACTTCGGGACAACTAATGAAAAACTGTTTTTT. It yields the protein CASSYFGTTNEKLFF. The rearrangement links TRBV6-5 to TRBJ1-4; unclear D gene. The V gene's germline CDR1 is MNHEY and CDR2 SVGAGI. Trimming cost V 1 base and J 0 bases, with 6 bases left between them. CDR3 length: 15 residues.

The V gene is TRBV7-8, the J gene TRBJ1-4, with TRBD1 matching 8 bases. V lost 5 bases and J lost 8; bases outside the gene matches: 16. The CDR3 has 17 amino acids. Germline V lookup: CDR1 SGHVS, CDR2 FQNEAQ. CDR3 coding DNA: TGTGCCAGCAGCCTACAAGGGTGGCAGGGGGCAGGAGAAAAACTGTTTTTT. Translation gives CASSLQGWQGAGEKLFF.

The chain uses TRBV5-1 and TRBJ1-2; a possible D gene is TRBD1 (6 bases). This CDR3 is 13 amino acids long. Deletions cut 3 bases from V and 4 bases from J, with 10 bases between. Per the germline V gene, CDR1 is SGHRS and CDR2 is YFSETQ. CDR3: CASSSGGLYGYTF. The CDR3 DNA follows: TGCGCCAGCAGCTCGGGGGGCCTCTATGGCTACACCTTC.

This chain links TRBV19 with TRBJ2-6; D is possibly TRBD1 (6 bases). The CDR3 contains 15 residues. Germline CDR1 LNHDA, CDR2 SQIVND (reference sequence). The V end was cut by 4 bases, the J end by 0 bases, with 7 bases between. In DNA, the CDR3 is TGTGCCAGTAGTAGAGGGGGCTCTGGGGCCAACGTCCTGACTTTC. The encoded protein is CASSRGGSGANVLTF.

The CDR3 loop reads CASSPGQGFSGNTIYF. Written as DNA, the CDR3 is TGTGCCAGCAGTCCGGGACAGGGGTTTTCTGGAAACACCATATATTTT. The chain combines TRBV6-4 with TRBJ1-3, with 10 bases matching TRBD1. CDR1 MRHNA and CDR2 SNTAGT come from the germline V gene. This CDR3 spans 16 amino acids. Trimming took 5 bases from V and 1 from J; bases not matched to a gene: 5.